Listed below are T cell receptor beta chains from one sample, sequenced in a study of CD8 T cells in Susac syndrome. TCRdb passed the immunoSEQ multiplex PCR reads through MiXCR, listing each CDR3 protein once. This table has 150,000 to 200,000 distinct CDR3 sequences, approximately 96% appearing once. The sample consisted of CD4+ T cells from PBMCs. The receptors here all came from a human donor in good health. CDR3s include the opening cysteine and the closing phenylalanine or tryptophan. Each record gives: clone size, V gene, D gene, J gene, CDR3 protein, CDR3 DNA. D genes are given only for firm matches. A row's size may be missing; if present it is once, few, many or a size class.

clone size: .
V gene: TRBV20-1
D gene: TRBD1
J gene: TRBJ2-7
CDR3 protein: CSADDRGNYEQYF
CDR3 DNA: TGCAGTGCAGACGACAGGGGCAACTACGAGCAGTACTTC

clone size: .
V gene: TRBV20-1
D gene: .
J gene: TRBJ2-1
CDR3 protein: CSAGRGPTYNEQFF
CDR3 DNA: TGCAGTGCTGGCAGGGGCCCCACCTACAATGAGCAGTTCTTC

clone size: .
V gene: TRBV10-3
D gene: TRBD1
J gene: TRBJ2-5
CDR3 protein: CAISGTALAQYF
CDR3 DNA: TGTGCCATCAGCGGGACAGCGCTGGCCCAGTACTTC

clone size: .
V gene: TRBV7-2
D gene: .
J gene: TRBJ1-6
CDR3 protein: CASSFSIDVGQGNSPLHF
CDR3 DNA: TGTGCCAGCAGCTTCAGTATTGACGTGGGGCAGGGTAATTCACCCCTCCACTTT

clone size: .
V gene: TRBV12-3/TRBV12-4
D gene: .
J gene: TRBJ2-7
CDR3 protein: CASSLWRPHEQYF
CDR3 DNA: TGTGCCAGCAGTTTATGGCGACCGCACGAGCAGTACTTC

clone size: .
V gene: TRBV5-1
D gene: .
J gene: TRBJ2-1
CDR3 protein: CASSLDWGGGEQFF
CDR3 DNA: TGCGCCAGCAGCTTGGATTGGGGCGGGGGCGAGCAGTTCTTC

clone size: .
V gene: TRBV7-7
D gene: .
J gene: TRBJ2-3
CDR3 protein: CAFYTDTQYF
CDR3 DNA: TGTGCCTTCTACACAGATACGCAGTATTTT

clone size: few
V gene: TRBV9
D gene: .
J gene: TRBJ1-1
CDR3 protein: CASSRDGNTEAFF
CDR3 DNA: TGTGCCAGCAGCCGTGACGGGAACACTGAAGCTTTCTTT

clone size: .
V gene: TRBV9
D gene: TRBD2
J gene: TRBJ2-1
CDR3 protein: CASSVGTSGFGEQFF
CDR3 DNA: TGTGCCAGCAGCGTCGGGACTAGCGGATTTGGTGAGCAGTTCTTC

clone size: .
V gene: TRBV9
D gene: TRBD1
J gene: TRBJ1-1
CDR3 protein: CASSVGEGASTEAFF
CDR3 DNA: TGTGCCAGCAGCGTGGGGGAGGGGGCTAGTACTGAAGCTTTCTTT

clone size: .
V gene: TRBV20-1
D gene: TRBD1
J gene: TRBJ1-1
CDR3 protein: CSARAGTGNTEAFF
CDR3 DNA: TGCAGTGCTAGAGCCGGGACAGGGAACACTGAAGCTTTCTTT

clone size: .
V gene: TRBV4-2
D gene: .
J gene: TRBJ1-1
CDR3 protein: CASSQLPLGDTEAFF
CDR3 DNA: TGTGCCAGCAGCCAACTCCCCTTGGGGGACACTGAAGCTTTCTTT

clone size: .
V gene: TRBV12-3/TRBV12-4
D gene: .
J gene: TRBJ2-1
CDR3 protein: CASRRAYEQFF
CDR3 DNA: TGTGCCAGCAGAAGGGCGTATGAGCAGTTCTTC

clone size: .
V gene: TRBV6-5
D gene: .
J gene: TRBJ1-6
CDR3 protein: CASSYSFLKNSPLHF
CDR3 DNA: TGTGCCAGCAGTTACTCGTTTCTGAAGAATTCACCCCTCCACTTT

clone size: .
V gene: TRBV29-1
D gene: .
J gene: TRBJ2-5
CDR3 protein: CSVEGPGPGETQYF
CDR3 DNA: TGCAGCGTTGAAGGTCCGGGGCCCGGGGAGACCCAGTACTTC

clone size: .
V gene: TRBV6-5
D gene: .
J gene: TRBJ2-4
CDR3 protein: CASNSGTGNIQYF
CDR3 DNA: TGTGCCAGCAACTCCGGGACGGGAAACATTCAGTACTTC

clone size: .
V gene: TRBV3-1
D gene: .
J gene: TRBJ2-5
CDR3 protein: CASSRDAEGTQYF
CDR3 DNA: TGTGCCAGCAGCCGGGACGCGGAGGGGACCCAGTACTTC

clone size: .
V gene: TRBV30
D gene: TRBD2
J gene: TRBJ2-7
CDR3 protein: CAWRGLDREQYF
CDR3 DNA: TGTGCCTGGAGGGGACTAGATCGCGAGCAGTACTTC

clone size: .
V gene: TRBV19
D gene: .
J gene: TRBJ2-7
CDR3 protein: CASSRSSGSEQYF
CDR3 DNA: TGTGCCAGTAGTCGCTCTTCAGGGTCCGAGCAGTACTTC

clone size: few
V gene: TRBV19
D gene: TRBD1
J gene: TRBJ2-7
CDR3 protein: CASSMTGAEQYF
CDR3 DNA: TGTGCCAGTAGTATGACAGGGGCCGAGCAGTACTTC

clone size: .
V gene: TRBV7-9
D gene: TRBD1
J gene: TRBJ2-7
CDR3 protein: CASSTLPRGRYEQYF
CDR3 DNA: TGTGCCAGCAGCACTCTTCCCAGGGGGCGGTACGAGCAGTACTTC

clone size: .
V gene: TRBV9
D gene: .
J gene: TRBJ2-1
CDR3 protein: CASSAFLGYEQFF
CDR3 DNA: TGTGCCAGCAGCGCGTTCTTGGGCTATGAGCAGTTCTTC

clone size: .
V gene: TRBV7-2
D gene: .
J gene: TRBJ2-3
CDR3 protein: CASSLAITDTQYF
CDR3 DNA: TGTGCCAGCAGCTTAGCGATAACAGATACGCAGTATTTT

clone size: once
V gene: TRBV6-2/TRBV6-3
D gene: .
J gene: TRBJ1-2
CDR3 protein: CASSERAANYGYTF
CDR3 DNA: TGTGCCAGCAGTGAACGGGCGGCCAACTATGGCTACACCTTC

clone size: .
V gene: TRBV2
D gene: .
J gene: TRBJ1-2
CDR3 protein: CASSDKGVGYGYTF
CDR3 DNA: TGTGCCAGCAGTGACAAGGGGGTGGGCTATGGCTACACCTTC

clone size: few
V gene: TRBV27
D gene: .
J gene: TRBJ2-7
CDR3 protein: CASRDNYEQYF
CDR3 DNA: TGTGCCAGCAGGGACAACTACGAGCAGTACTTC

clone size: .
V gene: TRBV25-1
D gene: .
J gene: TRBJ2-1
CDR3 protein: CASRESGTLLGNEQFF
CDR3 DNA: TGTGCCAGCAGAGAGTCCGGGACCCTCCTCGGGAATGAGCAGTTCTTC

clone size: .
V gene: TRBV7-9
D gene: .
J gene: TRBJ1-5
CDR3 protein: CASSMDGVAHQPQHF
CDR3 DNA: TGTGCCAGCAGCATGGACGGGGTAGCGCATCAGCCCCAGCATTTT

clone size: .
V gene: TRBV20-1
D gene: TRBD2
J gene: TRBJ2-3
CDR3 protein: CSARDVMGRTSGNTDTQYF
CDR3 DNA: TGCAGTGCTAGAGATGTAATGGGGAGGACTAGCGGGAACACAGATACGCAGTATTTT

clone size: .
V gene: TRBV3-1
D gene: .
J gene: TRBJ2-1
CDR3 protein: CASSQGTTYNEQFF
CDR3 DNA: TGTGCCAGCAGCCAAGGGACTACCTACAATGAGCAGTTCTTC

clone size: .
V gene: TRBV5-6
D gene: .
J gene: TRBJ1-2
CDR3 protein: CASSQPGPLYGYTF
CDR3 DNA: TGTGCCAGCAGCCAACCGGGACCGCTCTATGGCTACACCTTC

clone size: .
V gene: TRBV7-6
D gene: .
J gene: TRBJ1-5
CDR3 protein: CASSHAAGREHNQPQHF
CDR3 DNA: TGTGCCAGCAGTCATGCGGCCGGTCGGGAACACAATCAGCCCCAGCATTTT

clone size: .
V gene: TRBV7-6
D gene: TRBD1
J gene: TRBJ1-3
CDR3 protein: CASSADRAGNTIYF
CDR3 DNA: TGTGCCAGCAGCGCGGACAGGGCTGGAAACACCATATATTTT

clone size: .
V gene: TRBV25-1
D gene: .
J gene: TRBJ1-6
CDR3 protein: CASMGQGTSPLHF
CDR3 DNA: TGTGCCAGCATGGGGCAGGGGACTTCACCCCTCCACTTT

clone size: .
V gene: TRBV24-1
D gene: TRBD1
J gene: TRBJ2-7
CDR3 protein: CATSDSGTGSDEQYF
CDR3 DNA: TGTGCCACCAGTGATTCCGGGACAGGGTCGGACGAGCAGTACTTC

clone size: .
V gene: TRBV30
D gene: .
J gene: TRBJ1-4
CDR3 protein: CAWSSGTMGEKLFF
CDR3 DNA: TGTGCCTGGAGCTCCGGGACTATGGGTGAAAAACTGTTTTTT

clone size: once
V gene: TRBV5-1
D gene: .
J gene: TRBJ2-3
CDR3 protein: CASSLGPLTDTQYF
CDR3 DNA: TGCGCCAGCAGCTTGGGACCATTGACGGATACGCAGTATTTT

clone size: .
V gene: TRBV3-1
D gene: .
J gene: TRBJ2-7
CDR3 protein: CASSTAPSYEQYF
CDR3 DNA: TGTGCCAGCAGCACAGCCCCCTCCTACGAGCAGTACTTC

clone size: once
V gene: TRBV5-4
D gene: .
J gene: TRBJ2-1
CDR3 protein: CASSLGRDNEQFF
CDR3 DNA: TGTGCCAGCAGCTTGGGTAGGGACAATGAGCAGTTCTTC

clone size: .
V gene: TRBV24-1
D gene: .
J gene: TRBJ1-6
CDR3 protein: CATADRERGSPLHF
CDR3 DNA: TGTGCCACAGCGGACCGCGAAAGGGGTTCACCCCTCCACTTT

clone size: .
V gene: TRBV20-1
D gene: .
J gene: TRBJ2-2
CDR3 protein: CSARYSDTNTGELFF
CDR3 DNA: TGCAGTGCTAGATATAGCGATACGAACACCGGGGAGCTGTTTTTT

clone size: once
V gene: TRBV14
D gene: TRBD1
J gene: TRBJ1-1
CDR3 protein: CASSLDRVYTEAFF
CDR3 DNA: TGTGCCAGCAGCCTAGACAGGGTCTACACTGAAGCTTTCTTT

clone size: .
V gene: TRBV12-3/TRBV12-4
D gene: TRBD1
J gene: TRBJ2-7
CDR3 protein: CASSFGTGWYEQYF
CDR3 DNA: TGTGCCAGCAGTTTCGGGACAGGGTGGTACGAGCAGTACTTC

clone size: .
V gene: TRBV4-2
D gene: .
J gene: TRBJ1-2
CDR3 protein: CASSQGTGGIYGYTF
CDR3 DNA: TGTGCCAGCAGCCAAGGGACGGGGGGTATTTATGGCTACACCTTC

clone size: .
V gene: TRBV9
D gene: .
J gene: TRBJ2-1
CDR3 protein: CASSADSPSYNEQFF
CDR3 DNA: TGTGCCAGCAGCGCGGACAGCCCGTCCTACAATGAGCAGTTCTTC

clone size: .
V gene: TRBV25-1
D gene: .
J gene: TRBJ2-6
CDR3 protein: CASLATGANVLTF
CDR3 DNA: TGTGCCAGCCTAGCAACTGGGGCCAACGTCCTGACTTTC

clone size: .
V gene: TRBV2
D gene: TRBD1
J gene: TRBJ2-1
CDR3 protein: CASRYGTGFNEQFF
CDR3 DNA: TGTGCCAGCAGATACGGGACAGGGTTTAATGAGCAGTTCTTC

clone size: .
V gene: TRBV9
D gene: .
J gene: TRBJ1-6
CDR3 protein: CASSVGGRNSPLHF
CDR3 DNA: TGTGCCAGCAGCGTAGGCGGTCGTAATTCACCCCTCCACTTT

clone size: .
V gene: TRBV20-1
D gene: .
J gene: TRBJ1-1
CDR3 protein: CSAADAISGGSFEAFF
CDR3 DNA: TGCAGTGCCGCTGATGCAATCTCGGGGGGCTCGTTTGAAGCTTTCTTT

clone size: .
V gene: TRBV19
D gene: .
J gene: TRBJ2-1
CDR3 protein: CASSTPGPTGDEQFF
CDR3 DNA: TGTGCCAGTAGTACTCCGGGACCCACGGGGGATGAGCAGTTCTTC

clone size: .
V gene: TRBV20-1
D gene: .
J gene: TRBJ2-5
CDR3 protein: CSARPQQETQYF
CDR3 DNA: TGCAGTGCTAGACCCCAACAAGAGACCCAGTACTTC

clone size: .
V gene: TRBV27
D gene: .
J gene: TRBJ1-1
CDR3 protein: CASSFSQGNTEAFF
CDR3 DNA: TGTGCCAGCAGTTTTTCACAGGGGAACACTGAAGCTTTCTTT

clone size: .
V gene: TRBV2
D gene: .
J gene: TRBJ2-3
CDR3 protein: CASRDGTPSTDTQYF
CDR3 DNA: TGTGCCAGCAGGGATGGGACGCCAAGCACAGATACGCAGTATTTT

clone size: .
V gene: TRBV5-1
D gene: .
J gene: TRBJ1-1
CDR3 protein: CASSLAEGGLNTEAFF
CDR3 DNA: TGCGCCAGCAGCTTGGCCGAGGGGGGTCTTAACACTGAAGCTTTCTTT

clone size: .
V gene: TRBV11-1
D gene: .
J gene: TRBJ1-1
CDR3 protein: CASSPLTGRNTEAFF
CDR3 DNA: TGTGCCAGCAGCCCACTGACAGGACGGAACACTGAAGCTTTCTTT